Each of the 28 T cell receptor beta chains below was sequenced from the same sample in a study of T cell repertoires in cytomegalovirus infection. Via MiXCR, TCRdb re-called the reads, giving one row per CDR3 protein. The sample holds roughly 500,000 distinct CDR3 sequences, approximately 42% seen once. Their antigen targets remain unknown. Sequencing was performed on cultured PBMCs, taken from culture after CMV antigen stimulation. The receptors originated from a human donor in good health (CMV status not recorded). Some clones in this sample may be carry-over from other donors' samples.

The chain recombines TRBV5-1 with TRBJ2-1; 8 bases match TRBD1. Trimming cost V 4 bases and J 5 bases; bases outside gene matches: 2. The CDR3 totals 13 residues. In germline, CDR1 is SGHRS, CDR2 YFSETQ. CDR3 sequence reads: CASSLQGDNEQFF. Written as DNA, the CDR3 is TGCGCCAGCAGCCTACAGGGGGACAATGAGCAGTTCTTC. The full variable domain, completed using reference TRBV5-1 and TRBJ2-1, is KAGVTQTPRYLIKTRGQQVTLSCSPISGHRSVSWYQQTPGQGLQFLFEYFSETQRNKGNFPGRFSGRQFSNSRSEMNVSTLELGDSALYLCASSLQGDNEQFFGPGTRLTVL.

The chain has TRBV7-8 and TRBJ2-2, with a tentative D call TRBD1 (5 bases). CDR1 is SGHVS, CDR2 FQNEAQ, per germline. V was trimmed by 7 bases and J by 0 bases, leaving 12 bases between them. The CDR3 contains 15 residues. This CDR3 is CASTHHRTNTGELFF. The CDR3 DNA reads TGTGCCAGCACACACCACAGGACGAACACCGGGGAGCTGTTTTTT.

The V gene is TRBV7-2, the J gene TRBJ2-3; the D gene is possibly TRBD2 (7 bases). Germline CDR1 reads SGHTA; CDR2 reads FQGNSA. V was cut by 5 bases and J by 0 bases, with 12 bases left in between. The CDR3 runs 15 residues. The CDR3 spells CASSVRGGSTDTQYF. The CDR3 DNA follows: TGTGCCAGCAGCGTAAGGGGGGGCAGCACAGATACGCAGTATTTT.

The chain is built from TRBV7-2 and TRBJ2-3; the match to TRBD2 covers 13 bases. The CDR3 has 17 residues. CDR1 SGHTA and CDR2 FQGNSA come from the germline V gene. The ends lost 2 bases at V and 6 bases at J; junction bases unmatched: 8. The CDR3 DNA follows: TGTGCCAGCAGCTTATCACTACTAGCGGGAGGGAGGGATACGCAGTATTTT. It codes for CASSLSLLAGGRDTQYF.

V and J are TRBV29-1 and TRBJ1-4; TRBD1 matches 7 bases. V lost 6 bases, J lost 10 bases, and 14 bases stayed unmatched. Germline CDR1 SQVTM, CDR2 ANQGSEA. This CDR3 is built from 14 residues. CDR3 protein: CSVRPGGVGGKLFF. CDR3 bases: TGCAGCGTCAGACCAGGGGGAGTGGGGGGAAAACTGTTTTTT.

The rearrangement uses TRBV12-3 or TRBV12-4 and TRBJ1-5; the D is unclear. V shed 5 bases and J shed 4 bases, with 9 bases lying between them. This CDR3 has 13 amino acids. The CDR3 is CASSRTLNQPQHF. CDR3 bases: TGTGCCAGCAGTCGGACTCTAAATCAGCCCCAGCATTTT.

This clonotype has only one observation. V gene TRBV19 combines with J gene TRBJ2-1; D uncertain. The CDR3 sequence is 16 residues long. V gave up 4 bases and J gave up 5 bases, with 18 bases separating them. In germline, CDR1 is LNHDA, CDR2 SQIVND (reference sequence). CDR3: CASSTRRIQLDNEQFF. In nucleotides, the CDR3 is TGTGCCAGTAGTACCCGCCGGATCCAATTAGACAATGAGCAGTTCTTC.

This clonotype was found a few times. The V call is TRBV6-1, the J call TRBJ2-7, with D possibly TRBD1 on 5 matching bases. This CDR3 spans 14 amino acids. Trimming stripped 8 bases from V and 0 bases from J, with 14 bases between. The germline V gene has CDR1 MNHNS and CDR2 SASEGT. CDR3 sequence reads: CASRASGISYEQYF. CDR3 in DNA: TGTGCCAGCCGAGCGTCAGGGATCTCCTACGAGCAGTACTTC.

The J gene is TRBJ2-5, the V gene TRBV7-2; 8 nucleotides align to TRBD1. Trimming removed 5 bases from V and 2 bases from J; junction bases left unmatched: 4. The CDR3 has 14 residues. CDR1 is SGHTA, CDR2 FQGNSA, per germline. CDR3 DNA: TGTGCCAGCAGCCGGGGACAGGCACAAGAGACCCAGTACTTC. It yields the protein CASSRGQAQETQYF.

The chain combines TRBV7-9 with TRBJ2-7; 7 nucleotides align to TRBD1. The J segment lost 0 bases and the V segment lost 7 bases, leaving 6 bases of the junction unmatched. The CDR3 sequence is 14 residues long. Germline V lookup: CDR1 SEHNR, CDR2 FQNEAQ (reference sequence). CDR3 region: CASTPWDSSYEQYF. CDR3 nucleotides: TGTGCCAGCACCCCCTGGGACAGCTCCTACGAGCAGTACTTC.

The V gene is TRBV18, the J gene TRBJ1-4; 8 bases align to TRBD1. The V gene end was trimmed by 1 base and the J gene end by 6 bases; junction bases not matched to a gene: 4. Per the germline V gene, CDR1 is KGHSH and CDR2 is LQKENI. The CDR3 spans 15 residues. CDR3 protein: CASSPQTGADEKLFF. The CDR3 DNA is TGTGCCAGCTCACCACAGACAGGGGCGGATGAAAAACTGTTTTTT.

This chain uses TRBV5-6 with TRBJ2-3; tentative D call: TRBD2 (5 bases). The CDR3 loop spans 13 amino acids. V was clipped by 0 bases and J by 10 bases, with 12 bases between them. From germline, CDR1 is SGHDT and CDR2 YYEEEE. The CDR3 loop reads CASSLGGPQAQYF. For the CDR3, the DNA is TGTGCCAGCAGCTTGGGAGGGCCCCAGGCGCAGTATTTT.

This clonotype was seen ten or more times. An end of the junction does not agree with germline; a read error may underlie this. The chain has TRBV7-2 and TRBJ2-1; 7 nucleotides agree with TRBD2. CDR3 length: 15 amino acids. Per germline, CDR1 SGHTA and CDR2 FQGNSA. CDR3 bases: TGTGCCAGCAGATTAGCGGGCGGTACCTACAATGAGCAGTTCTTC. As protein: CASRLAGGTYNEQFF.

This sequence joins TRBV12-3 or TRBV12-4 and TRBJ1-2, with D perhaps matching TRBD1 (5 bases). Between the trimmed V and J ends, which lost 7 bases and 0 bases, there was a span of 15 bases. The CDR3 runs 15 residues. This CDR3 reads CASTPGRRANYGYTF. In DNA, the CDR3 is TGTGCCAGCACCCCGGGACGGAGAGCTAACTATGGCTACACCTTC.

This clonotype showed up just once. The rearrangement links TRBV2 to TRBJ2-2; D uncertain. In germline, CDR1 is SNHLY, CDR2 FYNNEI. V shed 7 bases and J shed 1 base, with 10 bases lying between them. CDR3 size: 14 residues. The CDR3 DNA follows: TGTGCCAGCACGCGAGAGATGAACACCGGGGAGCTGTTTTTT. This translates into CASTREMNTGELFF.

The V gene is TRBV10-3, the J gene TRBJ1-2; tentative D call: TRBD1 (6 bases). Germline loops: CDR1 ENHRY, CDR2 SYGVKD. This CDR3 spans 13 amino acids. V shed 7 bases and J shed 4 bases, with 13 bases lying between them. The DNA of the CDR3 is TGTGCCATCACCGCCGGGGGCCCCTATGGCTACACCTTC. Amino acids: CAITAGGPYGYTF.

This clonotype was counted only a few times. The DNA of the CDR3 is TGTGCCAGCAGCCTTACAGTTGGACATGAGCAGTTCTTC. Protein product: CASSLTVGHEQFF. The chain is built from TRBV6-5 and TRBJ2-1; D gene unclear. The V and J ends lost 6 bases and 8 bases respectively, with 14 bases between them. CDR3 size: 13 residues. The germline V gene encodes CDR1 MNHEY and CDR2 SVGAGI.

V usage is TRBV7-6 and J usage is TRBJ2-7; TRBD1 matches 11 bases. This CDR3 is 16 amino acids long. CDR1 and CDR2 (germline): SGHVS, FNYEAQ. The V segment lost 5 bases and the J segment 3 bases; nucleotides outside the gene matches: 9. The CDR3 DNA reads as TGTGCCAGCAGCCCGGGACAGGGGGTCGCAAGCTACGAGCAGTACTTC. Translated: CASSPGQGVASYEQYF.

The J gene is TRBJ2-7, the V gene TRBV10-3; D gene ambiguous. This CDR3 spans 10 amino acids. The V end lost 8 bases, the J end lost 3 bases, and 5 bases lay between the germline ends. Germline CDR1 and CDR2: ENHRY and SYGVKD. This CDR3 is CAIGDYEQYF. CDR3 nucleotides: TGTGCCATCGGGGACTACGAGCAGTACTTC.

The rearrangement joins TRBV6-2 or TRBV6-3 to TRBJ1-5; TRBD1 agrees at 8 bases. CDR3 length: 17 residues. Germline lookup yields CDR1 MNHEY and CDR2 SVGEGT. Trimming took 4 bases from V and 7 from J; bases not matched to a gene: 15. The CDR3 loop reads CASSSFVRTGYDQPQHF. In DNA form, the CDR3 reads TGTGCCAGCAGTTCCTTTGTGAGGACAGGGTACGACCAGCCCCAGCATTTT.

The CDR3 bases are TGTGCCAGCAGCAGGGGACTACCTGGAGATACGCAGTATTTT. Translated: CASSRGLPGDTQYF. V and J are TRBV6-8 and TRBJ2-3; D might be TRBD2 (7 bases). Deletions cut 6 bases from V and 5 bases from J, with 15 bases between. Germline V gives CDR1 MNHGY, CDR2 SAAAGT. This CDR3 spans 14 amino acids.

The chain uses TRBV12-3 or TRBV12-4 and TRBJ2-2; TRBD2 might be the D (5 bases). The CDR3 contains 13 residues. Between the trimmed V and J ends, which lost 11 bases and 7 bases, there was a span of 17 bases. The CDR3 is CASSLRESGELFF. The CDR3 nucleotides read TGTGCCTCCTCTTTGAGGGAGAGCGGGGAGCTGTTTTTT.

The sample holds one count of this clonotype. The chain is built from TRBV6-6 and TRBJ1-1; no reliable D call. Germline CDR1 and CDR2: MNHNY and SVGAGI (reference sequence). The CDR3 sequence is 15 residues long. Trimming stripped 6 bases from V and 5 bases from J, with 19 bases between. The CDR3 DNA is TGTGCCAGCAGCCCCCCTCGGGATAGGAGTACTGAAGCTTTCTTT. Translation: CASSPPRDRSTEAFF.

The CDR3 spells CASNLLAGNTGELFF. The CDR3 region has the DNA TGTGCCAGCAACCTACTAGCGGGGAACACCGGGGAGCTGTTTTTT. The rearrangement joins TRBV7-2 to TRBJ2-2; TRBD2 matches 9 bases. V was pared by 7 bases and J by 1 base, with 4 bases of the junction left unmatched. The CDR3 runs 15 residues. Germline V CDR1 and CDR2: SGHTA, FQGNSA.

This clonotype was observed a few times. The V and J genes are TRBV4-1 and TRBJ2-5; 12 bases line up with TRBD2. The ends lost 3 bases at V and 4 bases at J; junction bases unmatched: 9. CDR1 is MGHRA and CDR2 is YSYEKL in the germline V gene. The CDR3 has 17 amino acids. CDR3 sequence: CASSQKGLAGLVETQYF. The CDR3 nucleotides read TGCGCCAGCAGCCAGAAAGGACTAGCGGGACTTGTAGAGACCCAGTACTTC.

This clonotype was recorded a few times. The gene calls are TRBV7-2 and TRBJ1-6; D perhaps matches TRBD1 (5 bases). V lost 1 base and J 8 bases, leaving 15 bases between the germline ends. The CDR3 runs to 16 residues. CDR1 is SGHTA, CDR2 FQGNSA, per germline. CDR3 protein: CASSLVSGAGDSPLHF. The CDR3 DNA reads TGTGCCAGCAGCTTAGTCTCCGGGGCCGGGGATTCACCCCTCCACTTT.

This chain connects TRBV7-9 to TRBJ2-5; 10 bases line up with TRBD2. Germline V lookup: CDR1 SEHNR, CDR2 FQNEAQ (reference sequence). V dropped 5 bases and J dropped 3; count of bases not matched to a gene: 6. The CDR3 is made up of 15 amino acids. The CDR3: CASSTGLAGEETQYF. CDR3 in DNA: TGTGCCAGCAGCACCGGGCTAGCGGGAGAAGAGACCCAGTACTTC.

The chain carries TRBV28 and TRBJ1-2; D is unclear. Germline values: CDR1 MDHEN, CDR2 SYDVKM. The CDR3 has 13 amino acids. V was clipped by 3 bases and J by 4 bases, with 9 bases between them. The CDR3 DNA is TGTGCCAGCAGTTTTTCGGCGGGCTATGGCTACACCTTC. Protein: CASSFSAGYGYTF.